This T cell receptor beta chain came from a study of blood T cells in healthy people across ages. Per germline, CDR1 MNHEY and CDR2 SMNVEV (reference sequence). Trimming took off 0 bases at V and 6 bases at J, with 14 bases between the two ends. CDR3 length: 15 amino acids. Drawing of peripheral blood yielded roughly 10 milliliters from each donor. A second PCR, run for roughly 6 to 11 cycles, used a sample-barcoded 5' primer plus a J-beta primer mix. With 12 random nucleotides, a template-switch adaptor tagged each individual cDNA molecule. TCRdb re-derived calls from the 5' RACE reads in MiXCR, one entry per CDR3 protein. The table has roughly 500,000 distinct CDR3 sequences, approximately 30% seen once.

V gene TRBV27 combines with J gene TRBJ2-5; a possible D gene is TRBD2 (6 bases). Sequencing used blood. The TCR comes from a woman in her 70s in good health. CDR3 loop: CASSLSSGFKQTQYF. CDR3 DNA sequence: TGTGCCAGCAGTTTATCGAGCGGGTTCAAACAGACCCAGTACTTC.